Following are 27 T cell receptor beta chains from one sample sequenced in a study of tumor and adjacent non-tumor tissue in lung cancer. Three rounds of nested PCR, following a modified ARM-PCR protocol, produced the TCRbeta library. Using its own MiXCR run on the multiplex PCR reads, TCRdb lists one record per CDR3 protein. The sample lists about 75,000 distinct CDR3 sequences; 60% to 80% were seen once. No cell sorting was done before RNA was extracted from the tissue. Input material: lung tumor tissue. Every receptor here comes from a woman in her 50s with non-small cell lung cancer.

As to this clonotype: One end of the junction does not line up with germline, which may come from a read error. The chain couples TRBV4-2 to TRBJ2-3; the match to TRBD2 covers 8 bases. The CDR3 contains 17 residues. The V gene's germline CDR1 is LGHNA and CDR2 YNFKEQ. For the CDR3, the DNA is TGTGCCAGCAGCCGTCACGCAGGGACTAGATACACAAATACGCAGTATTTT. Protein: CASSRHAGTRYTNTQYF.

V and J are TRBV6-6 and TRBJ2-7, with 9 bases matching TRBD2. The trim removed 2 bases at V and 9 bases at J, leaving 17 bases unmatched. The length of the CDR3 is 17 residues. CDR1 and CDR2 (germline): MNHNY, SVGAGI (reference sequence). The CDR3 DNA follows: TGTGCCAGCAGTTACCCGTTCCAAGCGGGAGGTGATCACGGGCAGTACTTC. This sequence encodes CASSYPFQAGGDHGQYF.

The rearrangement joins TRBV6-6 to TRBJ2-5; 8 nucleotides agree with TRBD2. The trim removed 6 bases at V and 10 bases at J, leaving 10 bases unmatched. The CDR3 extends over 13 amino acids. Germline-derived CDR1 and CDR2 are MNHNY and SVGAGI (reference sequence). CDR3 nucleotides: TGTGCCAGCAGCCTTACTAGCGGAAAGATCCAGTACTTC. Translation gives CASSLTSGKIQYF.

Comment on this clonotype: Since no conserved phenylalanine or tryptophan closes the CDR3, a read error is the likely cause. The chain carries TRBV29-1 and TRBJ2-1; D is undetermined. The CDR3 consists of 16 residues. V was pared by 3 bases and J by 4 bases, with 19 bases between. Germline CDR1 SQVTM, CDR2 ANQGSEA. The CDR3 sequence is CSVEAPDGQTYNEQFV. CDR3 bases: TGCAGCGTTGAGGCCCCGGACGGGCAAACATACAATGAGCAGTTCGTC.

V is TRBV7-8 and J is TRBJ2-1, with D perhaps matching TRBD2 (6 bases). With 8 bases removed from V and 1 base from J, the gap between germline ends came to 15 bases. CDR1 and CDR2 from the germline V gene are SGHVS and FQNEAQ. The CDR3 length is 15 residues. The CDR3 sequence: CASCSRLVSYNEQFF. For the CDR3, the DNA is TGTGCCAGCTGCTCCCGACTAGTGTCCTACAATGAGCAGTTCTTC. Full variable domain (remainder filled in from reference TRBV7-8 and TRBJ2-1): GAGVSQSPRYKVAKRGQDVALRCDPISGHVSLFWYQQALGQGPEFLTYFQNEAQLDKSGLPSDRFFAERPEGSVSTLKIQRTQQEDSAVYLCASCSRLVSYNEQFFGPGTRLTVL.

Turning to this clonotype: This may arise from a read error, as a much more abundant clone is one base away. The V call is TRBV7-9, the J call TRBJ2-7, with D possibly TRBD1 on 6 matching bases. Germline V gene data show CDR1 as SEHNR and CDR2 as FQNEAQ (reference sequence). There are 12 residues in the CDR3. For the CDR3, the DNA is TGTGTCAGCAGACTGGACAGCTACGAGCAGTACTTC. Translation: CVSRLDSYEQYF.

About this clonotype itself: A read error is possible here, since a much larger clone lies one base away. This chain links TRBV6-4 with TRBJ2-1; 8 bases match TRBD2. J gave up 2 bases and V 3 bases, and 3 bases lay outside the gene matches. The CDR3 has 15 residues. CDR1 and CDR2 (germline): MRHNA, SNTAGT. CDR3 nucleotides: TGTGCCAGCAGTGAGAGCGGGGGCCCCTACAATGAGCAGTTCTTC. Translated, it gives CASSESGGPYNEQFF.

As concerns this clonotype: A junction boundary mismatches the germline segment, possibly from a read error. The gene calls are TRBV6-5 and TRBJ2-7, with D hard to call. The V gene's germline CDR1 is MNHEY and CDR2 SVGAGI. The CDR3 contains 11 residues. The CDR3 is CAISTTYEQYF. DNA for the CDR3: TGTGCCATCAGTACCACCTACGAGCAGTACTTC.

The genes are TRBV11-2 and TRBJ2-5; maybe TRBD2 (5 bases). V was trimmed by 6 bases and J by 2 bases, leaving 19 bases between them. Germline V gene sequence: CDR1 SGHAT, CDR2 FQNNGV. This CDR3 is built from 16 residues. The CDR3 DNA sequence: TGTGCCAGCAGAGCACAAGCGGAAGGGATTCAAGAGACCCAGTACTTC. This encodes CASRAQAEGIQETQYF.

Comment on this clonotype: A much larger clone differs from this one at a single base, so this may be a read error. The DNA of the CDR3 is TGCGCCAACAGCCCTCAAGCGGGAAATACCGGGGAGCTGTTTTTT. The encoded protein is CANSPQAGNTGELFF. This sequence joins TRBV5-1 and TRBJ2-2, with TRBD2 matching 7 bases. Germline V lookup: CDR1 SGHRS, CDR2 YFSETQ. The CDR3 contains 15 residues. Complete variable domain (other parts from reference TRBV5-1 and TRBJ2-2): KAGVTQTPRYLIKTRGQQVTLSCSPISGHRSVSWYQQTPGQGLQFLFEYFSETQRNKGNFPGRFSGRQFSNSRSEMNVSTLELGDSALYLCANSPQAGNTGELFFGEGSRLTVL.

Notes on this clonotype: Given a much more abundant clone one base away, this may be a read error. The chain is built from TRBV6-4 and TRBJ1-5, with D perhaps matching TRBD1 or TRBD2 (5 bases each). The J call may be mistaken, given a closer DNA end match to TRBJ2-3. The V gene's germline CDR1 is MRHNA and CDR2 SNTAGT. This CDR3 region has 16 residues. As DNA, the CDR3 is TGTGCCAGCAGTGACCCAGGGAGAGCTAGCAATCAGCCCCAGTATTTT. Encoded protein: CASSDPGRASNQPQYF.

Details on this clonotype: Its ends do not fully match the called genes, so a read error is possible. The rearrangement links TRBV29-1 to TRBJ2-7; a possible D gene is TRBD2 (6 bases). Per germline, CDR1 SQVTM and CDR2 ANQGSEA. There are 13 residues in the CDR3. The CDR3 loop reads CSVRDSHPYEQYF. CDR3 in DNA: TGCAGCGTGAGGGACTCTCATCCCTACGAACAGTACTTC.

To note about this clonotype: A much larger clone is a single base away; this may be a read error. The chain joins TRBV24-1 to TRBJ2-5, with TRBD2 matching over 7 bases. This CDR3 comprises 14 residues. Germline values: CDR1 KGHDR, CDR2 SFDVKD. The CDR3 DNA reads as TGTGCCATCAGTGATTCGGGGGGAACGGAGACCCAGTACTTC. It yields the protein CAISDSGGTETQYF.

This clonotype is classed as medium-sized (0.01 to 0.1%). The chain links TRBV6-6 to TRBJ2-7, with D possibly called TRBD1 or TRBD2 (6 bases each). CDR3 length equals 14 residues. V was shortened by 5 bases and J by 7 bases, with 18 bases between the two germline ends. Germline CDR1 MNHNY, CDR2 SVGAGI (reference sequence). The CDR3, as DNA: TGTGCCAGCAGTGGGGGGCTCGGGACGAAAGAGCAGTACTTC. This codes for CASSGGLGTKEQYF.

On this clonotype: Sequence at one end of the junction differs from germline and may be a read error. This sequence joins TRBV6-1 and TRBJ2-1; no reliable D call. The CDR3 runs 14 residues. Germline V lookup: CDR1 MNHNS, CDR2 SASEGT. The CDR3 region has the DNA TGTGACAGCAGTGAAGAACCTAGGTCCAATGAGCAGTTCTTC. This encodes CDSSEEPRSNEQFF.

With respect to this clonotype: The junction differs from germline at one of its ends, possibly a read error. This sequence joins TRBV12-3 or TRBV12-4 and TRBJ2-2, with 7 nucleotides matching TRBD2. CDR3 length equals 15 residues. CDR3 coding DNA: TGTGTCAGCAGAGAGGGCGGGAGCGTGGCCGGGGAGCTGTTTTTT. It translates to CVSREGGSVAGELFF.

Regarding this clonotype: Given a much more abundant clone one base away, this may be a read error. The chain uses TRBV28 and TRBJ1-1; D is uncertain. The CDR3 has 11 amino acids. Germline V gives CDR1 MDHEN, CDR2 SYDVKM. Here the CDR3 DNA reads TGTACCAGCTATGCGAACTTGTGGGCTTTCTTT. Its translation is CTSYANLWAFF.

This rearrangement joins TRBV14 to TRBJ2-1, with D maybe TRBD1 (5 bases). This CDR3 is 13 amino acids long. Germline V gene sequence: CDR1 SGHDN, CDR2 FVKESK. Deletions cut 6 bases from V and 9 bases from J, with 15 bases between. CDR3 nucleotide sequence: TGTGCCAGCAGTCAATATCAGGGAAGTGAGCAGTTCTTC. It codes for CASSQYQGSEQFF.

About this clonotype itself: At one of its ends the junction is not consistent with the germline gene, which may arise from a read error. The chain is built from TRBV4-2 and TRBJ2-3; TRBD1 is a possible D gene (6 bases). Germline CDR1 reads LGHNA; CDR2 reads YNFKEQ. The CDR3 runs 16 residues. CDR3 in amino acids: CASCQGTRVTTDTQYF. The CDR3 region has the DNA TGTGCCAGCTGCCAAGGGACAAGGGTTACCACAGATACGCAGTATTTT.

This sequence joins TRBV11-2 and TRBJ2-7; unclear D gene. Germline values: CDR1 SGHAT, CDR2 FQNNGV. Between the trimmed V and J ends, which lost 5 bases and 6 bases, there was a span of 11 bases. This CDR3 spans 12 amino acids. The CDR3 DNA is TGTGCCAGCAGCATGACATGGTTCGAGCAGTACTTC. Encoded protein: CASSMTWFEQYF.

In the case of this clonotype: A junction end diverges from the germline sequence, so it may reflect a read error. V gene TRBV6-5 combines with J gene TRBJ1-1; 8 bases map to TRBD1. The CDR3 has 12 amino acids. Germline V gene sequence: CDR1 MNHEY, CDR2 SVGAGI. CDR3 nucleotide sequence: TGTCCCAGCAGGGACAGGTACACTGAAGCTTTCTTT. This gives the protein CPSRDRYTEAFF.

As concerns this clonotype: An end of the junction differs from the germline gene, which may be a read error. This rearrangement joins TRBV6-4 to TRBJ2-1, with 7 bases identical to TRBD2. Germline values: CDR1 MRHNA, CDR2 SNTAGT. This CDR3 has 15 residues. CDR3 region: CARSDSNSGFNELFF. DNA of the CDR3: TGTGCCAGGAGTGACTCGAATAGCGGGTTCAATGAGCTGTTCTTC.

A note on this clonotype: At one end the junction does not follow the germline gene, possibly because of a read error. The CDR3 bases are TGCGCCAGCATCCAAGACGGGGTTAGCACAGATACGCAGTATTTT. It translates to CASIQDGVSTDTQYF. The chain has TRBV4-1 and TRBJ2-3; possibly TRBD2 for D (5 bases). The CDR3 runs 15 residues. Germline CDR1 MGHRA, CDR2 YSYEKL.

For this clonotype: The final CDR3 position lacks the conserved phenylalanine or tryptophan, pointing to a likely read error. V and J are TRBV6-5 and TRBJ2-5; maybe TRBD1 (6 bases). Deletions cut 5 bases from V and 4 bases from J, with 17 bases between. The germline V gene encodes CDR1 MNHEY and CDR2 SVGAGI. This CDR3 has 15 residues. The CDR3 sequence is CASSPLGTFAETQYS. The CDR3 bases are TGTGCCAGCAGTCCCCTCGGGACATTTGCAGAGACCCAGTACTCC.

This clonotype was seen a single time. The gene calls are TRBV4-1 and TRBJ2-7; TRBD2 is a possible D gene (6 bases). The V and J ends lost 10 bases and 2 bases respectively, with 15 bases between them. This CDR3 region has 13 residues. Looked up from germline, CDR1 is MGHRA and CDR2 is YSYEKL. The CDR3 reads CAIRSRLAYEQYF. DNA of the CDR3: TGCGCCATCCGTTCCCGACTAGCCTACGAGCAGTACTTC.

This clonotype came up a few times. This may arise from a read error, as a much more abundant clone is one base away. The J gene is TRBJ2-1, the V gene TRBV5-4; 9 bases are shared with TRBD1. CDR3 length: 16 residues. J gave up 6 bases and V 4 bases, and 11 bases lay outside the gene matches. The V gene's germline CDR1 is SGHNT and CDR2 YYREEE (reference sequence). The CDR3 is CASSETGTGQGNEQFF. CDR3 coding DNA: TGTGCCAGCAGCGAAACCGGGACAGGGCAAGGCAATGAGCAGTTCTTC. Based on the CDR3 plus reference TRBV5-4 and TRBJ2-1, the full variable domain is ETGVTQSPTHLIKTRGQQVTLRCSSQSGHNTVSWYQQALGQGPQFIFQYYREEENGRGNFPPRFSGLQFPNYSSELNVNALELDDSALYLCASSETGTGQGNEQFFGPGTRLTVL.

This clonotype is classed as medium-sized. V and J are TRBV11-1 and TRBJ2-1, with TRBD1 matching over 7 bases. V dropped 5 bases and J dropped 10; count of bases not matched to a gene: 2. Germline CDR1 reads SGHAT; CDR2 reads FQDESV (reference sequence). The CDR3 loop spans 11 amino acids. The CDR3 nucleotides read TGTGCCAGCAGCCTAGGGGGCGAGCAGTTCTTC. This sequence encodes CASSLGGEQFF.